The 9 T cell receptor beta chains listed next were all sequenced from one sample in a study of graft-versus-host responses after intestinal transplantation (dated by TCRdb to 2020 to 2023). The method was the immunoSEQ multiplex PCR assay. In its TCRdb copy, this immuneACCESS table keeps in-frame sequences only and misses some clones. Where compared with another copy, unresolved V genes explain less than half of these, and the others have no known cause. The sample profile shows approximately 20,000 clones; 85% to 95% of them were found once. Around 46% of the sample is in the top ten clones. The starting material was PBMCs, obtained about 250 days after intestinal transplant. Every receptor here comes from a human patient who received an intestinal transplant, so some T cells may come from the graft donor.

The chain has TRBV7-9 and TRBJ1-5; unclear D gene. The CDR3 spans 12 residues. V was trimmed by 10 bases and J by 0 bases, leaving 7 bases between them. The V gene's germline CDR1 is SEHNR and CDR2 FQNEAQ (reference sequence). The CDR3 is CATSNSNQPQHF. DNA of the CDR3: TGTGCCACTTCAAATAGCAATCAGCCCCAGCATTTT.

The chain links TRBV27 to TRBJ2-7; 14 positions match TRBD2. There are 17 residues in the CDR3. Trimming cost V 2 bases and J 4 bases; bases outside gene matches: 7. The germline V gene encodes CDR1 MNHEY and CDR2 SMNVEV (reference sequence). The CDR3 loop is CASSLRPGTSGRYEQYF. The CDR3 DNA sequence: TGTGCCAGCAGTTTAAGGCCCGGGACTAGCGGGAGATACGAGCAGTACTTC.

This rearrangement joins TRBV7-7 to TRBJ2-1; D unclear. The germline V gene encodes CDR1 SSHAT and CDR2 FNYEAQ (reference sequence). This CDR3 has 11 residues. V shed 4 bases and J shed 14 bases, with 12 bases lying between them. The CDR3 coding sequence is TGTGCCAGCAGCTCCGGACCCTTCAAGTTCTTC. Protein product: CASSSGPFKFF.

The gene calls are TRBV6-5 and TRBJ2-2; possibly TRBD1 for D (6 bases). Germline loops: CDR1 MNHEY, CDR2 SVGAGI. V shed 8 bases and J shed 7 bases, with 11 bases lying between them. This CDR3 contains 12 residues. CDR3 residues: CASYRDGGELFF. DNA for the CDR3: TGTGCCAGCTACAGGGACGGCGGGGAGCTGTTTTTT.

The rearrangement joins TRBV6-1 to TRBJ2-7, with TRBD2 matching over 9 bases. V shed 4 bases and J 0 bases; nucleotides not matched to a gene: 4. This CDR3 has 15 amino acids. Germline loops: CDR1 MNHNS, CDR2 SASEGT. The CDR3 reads CASSAISGSSYEQYF. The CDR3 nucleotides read TGTGCCAGCAGTGCTATTAGCGGGAGCTCCTACGAGCAGTACTTC.

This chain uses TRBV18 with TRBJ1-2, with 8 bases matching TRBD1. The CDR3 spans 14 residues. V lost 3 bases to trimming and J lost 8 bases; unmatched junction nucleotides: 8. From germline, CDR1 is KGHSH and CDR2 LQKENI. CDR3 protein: CASSPGDRMGGYTF. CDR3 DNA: TGTGCCAGCTCACCCGGGGACAGGATGGGAGGCTACACCTTC.

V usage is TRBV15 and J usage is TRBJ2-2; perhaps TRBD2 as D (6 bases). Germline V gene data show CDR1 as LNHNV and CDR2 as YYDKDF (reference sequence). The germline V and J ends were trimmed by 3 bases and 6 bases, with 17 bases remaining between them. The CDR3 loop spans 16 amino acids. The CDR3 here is CATSRTGERGAGELFF. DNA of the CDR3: TGTGCCACCAGCAGGACGGGAGAAAGAGGGGCCGGGGAGCTGTTTTTT. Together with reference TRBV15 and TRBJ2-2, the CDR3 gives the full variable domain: DAMVIQNPRYQVTQFGKPVTLSCSQTLNHNVMYWYQQKSSQAPKLLFHYYDKDFNNEADTPDNFQSRRPNTSFCFLDIRSPGLGDTAMYLCATSRTGERGAGELFFGEGSRLTVL.

In nucleotides, the CDR3 is TGTGCCAGCAGCTTAGTTCTTGACTACGAGCAGTACTTC. This translates into CASSLVLDYEQYF. The chain couples TRBV7-2 to TRBJ2-7, with no clear D. CDR3 size: 13 residues. V shed 1 base and J shed 3 bases, with 7 bases lying between them. Per germline, CDR1 SGHTA and CDR2 FQGNSA.

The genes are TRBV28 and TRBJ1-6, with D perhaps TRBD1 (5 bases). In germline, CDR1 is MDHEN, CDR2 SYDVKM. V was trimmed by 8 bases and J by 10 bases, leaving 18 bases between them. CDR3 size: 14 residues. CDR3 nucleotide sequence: TGTGCCAGCCAATCCCAGGGAGGTCCATCACCCCTCCACTTT. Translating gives CASQSQGGPSPLHF.